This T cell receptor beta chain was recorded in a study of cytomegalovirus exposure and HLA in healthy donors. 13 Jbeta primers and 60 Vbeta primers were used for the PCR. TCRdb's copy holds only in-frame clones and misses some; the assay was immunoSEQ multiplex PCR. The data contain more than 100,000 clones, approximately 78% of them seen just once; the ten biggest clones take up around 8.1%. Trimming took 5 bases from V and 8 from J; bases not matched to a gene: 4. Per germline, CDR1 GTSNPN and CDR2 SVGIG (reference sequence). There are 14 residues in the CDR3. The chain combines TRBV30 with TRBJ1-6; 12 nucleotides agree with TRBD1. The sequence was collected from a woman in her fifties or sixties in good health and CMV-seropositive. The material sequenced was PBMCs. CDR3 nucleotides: TGTGCCTGGGAGGGACAGGGGGCTCATTCACCCCTCCACTTT. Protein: CAWEGQGAHSPLHF.